The following is a T cell receptor (beta chain) sequence with its context. Source study methods: Scientists estimated how many nucleated cells there were by amplifying reference gene primers. Some clones are missing from TCRdb's copy, which holds only in-frame ones; the method was immunoSEQ multiplex PCR. V and J calls plus clone size are reproduced from that table; the DNA served to infer D and trimming. This table has roughly 180,000 clones, approximately 80% appearing once. This record comes from a study of blood T cell repertoires in COVID-19. CDR1 and CDR2 from the germline V gene are MNHEY and SMNVEV (reference sequence). The CDR3 sequence is 16 residues long. V was clipped by 10 bases and J by 4 bases, with 23 bases between them.

This receptor was taken from a man aged 60 to 69 who had been exposed to COVID-19. What was sequenced was PBMCs or T cells enriched from blood (not recorded which). The chain is built from TRBV27 and TRBJ1-5, with D maybe TRBD1 (5 bases). CDR3 nucleotides: TGTGCCACCAAGTCGAGTTGGGAAGGGGTAAATCAGCCCCAGCATTTT. It specifies CATKSSWEGVNQPQHF.